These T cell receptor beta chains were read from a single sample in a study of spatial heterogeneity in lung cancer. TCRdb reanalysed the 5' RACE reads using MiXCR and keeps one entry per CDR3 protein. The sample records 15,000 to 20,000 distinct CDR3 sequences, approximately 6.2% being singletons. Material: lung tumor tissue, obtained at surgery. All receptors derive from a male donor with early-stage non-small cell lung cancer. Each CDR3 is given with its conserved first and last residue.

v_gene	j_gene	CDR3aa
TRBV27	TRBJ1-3	CASKSGGNTIYF
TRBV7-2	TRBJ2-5	CASSFWQGLQETQYF
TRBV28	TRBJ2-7	CASSLPGQGLSHAYF
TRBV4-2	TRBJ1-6	CASSQALGQINSPLHF
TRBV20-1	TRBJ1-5	CSASLTASNQPQHF
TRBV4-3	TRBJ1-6	CASSLGGTERSPLHF
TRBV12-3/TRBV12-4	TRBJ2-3	CASSLIMGTQYF
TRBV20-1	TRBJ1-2	CSARTSGVNYGYTF
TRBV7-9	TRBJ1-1	CASSITENTEAFF
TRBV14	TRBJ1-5	CASSQAGQNSNQPQHF
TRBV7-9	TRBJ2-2	CASSPRQGGNTGELFF
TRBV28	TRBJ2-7	CASSFLAGASYEQYF
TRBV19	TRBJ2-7	CASSPIQGPVDEQYF
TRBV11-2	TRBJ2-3	CASGPSGGRRDTQYF
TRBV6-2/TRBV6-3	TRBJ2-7	CASSPGTGAEEQYF
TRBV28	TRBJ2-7	CASSRGLAGNNYEQYF
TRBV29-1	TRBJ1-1	CSVGGLSTEAFF
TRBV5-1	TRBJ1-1	CASSLEGMNTEAFF
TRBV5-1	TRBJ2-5	CASSLAGTGDRETQYF
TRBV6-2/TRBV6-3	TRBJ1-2	CASTPRQGIFYGYTF
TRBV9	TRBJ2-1	CASSVGLAGAYNEQFF
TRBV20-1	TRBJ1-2	CSARDLQGQADYGYTF
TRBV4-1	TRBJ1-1	CASSQERSFSGRGTEAFF
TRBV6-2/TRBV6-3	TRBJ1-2	CASSYSESSLYGYTF
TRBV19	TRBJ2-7	CASSSGSGGNEQYF
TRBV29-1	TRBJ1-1	CSVGGPMNTEAFF
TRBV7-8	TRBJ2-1	CASSRLAGGRDEQFF
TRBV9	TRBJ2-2	CASSVGLAGLTGELFF
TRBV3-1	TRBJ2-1	CASSQDLGIRSHEQFF
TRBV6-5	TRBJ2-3	CASSLDWTSTDTQYF
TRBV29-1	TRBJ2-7	CSVEDPTEAEQYF
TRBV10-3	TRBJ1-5	CAISVAGVNQPQHF
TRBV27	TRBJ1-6	CATKLQGSYNSPLHF
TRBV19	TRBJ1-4	CASKSTPRKNEKLFF
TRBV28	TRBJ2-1	CASNRAVAGNEQFF
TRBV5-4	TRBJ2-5	CASSLEETQYF
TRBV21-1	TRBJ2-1	CASSKASGLAEHNEQFF
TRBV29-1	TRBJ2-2	CSVRPQGGELFF
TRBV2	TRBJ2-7	CASSDSTGAGEQYF
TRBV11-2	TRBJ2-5	CASSPRRGWTGETQYF
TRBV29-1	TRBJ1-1	CSVEPRQNTEAFF
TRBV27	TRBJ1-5	CASSFRIEQPQHF
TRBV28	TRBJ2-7	CASSLGTRDYEQYF
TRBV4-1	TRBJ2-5	CASSQEGETQYF
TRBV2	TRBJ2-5	CAGAQGIQETQYF
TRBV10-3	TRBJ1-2	CAISESSRGYTF